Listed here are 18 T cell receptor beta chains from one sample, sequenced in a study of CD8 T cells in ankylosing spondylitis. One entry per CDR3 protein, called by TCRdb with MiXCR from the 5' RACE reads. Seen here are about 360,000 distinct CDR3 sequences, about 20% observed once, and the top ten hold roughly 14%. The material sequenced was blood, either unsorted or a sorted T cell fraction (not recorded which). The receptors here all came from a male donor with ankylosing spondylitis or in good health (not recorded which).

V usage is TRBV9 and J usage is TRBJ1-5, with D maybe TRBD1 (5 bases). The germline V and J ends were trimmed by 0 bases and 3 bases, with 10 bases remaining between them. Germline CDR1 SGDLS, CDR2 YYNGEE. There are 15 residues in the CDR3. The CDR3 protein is CASSVEGSLNQPQHF. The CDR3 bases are TGTGCCAGCAGCGTAGAGGGGTCCCTCAATCAGCCCCAGCATTTT.

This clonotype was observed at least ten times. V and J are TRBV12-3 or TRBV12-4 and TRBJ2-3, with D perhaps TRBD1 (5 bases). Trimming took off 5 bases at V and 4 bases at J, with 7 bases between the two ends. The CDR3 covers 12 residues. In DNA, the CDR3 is TGTGCCAGCAGTCGACAGCCAGATACGCAGTATTTT. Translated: CASSRQPDTQYF.

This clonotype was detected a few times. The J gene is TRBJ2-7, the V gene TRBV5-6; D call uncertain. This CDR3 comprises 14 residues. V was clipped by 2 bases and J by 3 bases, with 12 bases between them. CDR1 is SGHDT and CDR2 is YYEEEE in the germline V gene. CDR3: CASSFGRTFYEQYF. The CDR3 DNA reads TGTGCCAGCAGCTTCGGCAGAACCTTCTACGAGCAGTACTTC. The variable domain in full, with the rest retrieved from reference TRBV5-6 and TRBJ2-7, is DAGVTQSPTHLIKTRGQQVTLRCSPKSGHDTVSWYQQALGQGPQFIFQYYEEEERQRGNFPDRFSGHQFPNYSSELNVNALLLGDSALYLCASSFGRTFYEQYFGPGTRLTVT.

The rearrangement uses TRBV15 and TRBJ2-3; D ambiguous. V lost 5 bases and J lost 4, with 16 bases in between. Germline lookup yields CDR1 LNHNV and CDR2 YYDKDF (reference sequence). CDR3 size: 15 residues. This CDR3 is CATSGSYAGADTQYF. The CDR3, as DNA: TGTGCCACCAGCGGGTCCTACGCTGGAGCAGATACGCAGTATTTT.

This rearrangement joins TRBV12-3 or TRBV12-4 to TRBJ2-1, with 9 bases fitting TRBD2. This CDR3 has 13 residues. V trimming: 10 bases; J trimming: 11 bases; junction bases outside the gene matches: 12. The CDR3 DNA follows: TGTGCCATTACCCGAGCGGGGGGTGGAAAGCAGTTCTTC. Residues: CAITRAGGGKQFF.

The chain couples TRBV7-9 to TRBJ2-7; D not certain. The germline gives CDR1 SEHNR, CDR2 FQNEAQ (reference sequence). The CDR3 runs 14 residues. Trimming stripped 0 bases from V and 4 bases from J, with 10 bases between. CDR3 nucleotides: TGTGCCAGCAGCTTAGCAAGTTATGTTTACGAGCAGTACTTC. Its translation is CASSLASYVYEQYF.

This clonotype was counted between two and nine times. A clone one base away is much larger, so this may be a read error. The CDR3 spells CASTYNEQFF. Here the CDR3 DNA reads TGTGCCAGCACCTACAATGAGCAGTTCTTC. The chain joins TRBV11-2 to TRBJ2-1, with D unresolved. Germline V gene data show CDR1 as SGHAT and CDR2 as FQNNGV. V was clipped by 7 bases and J by 2 bases, with 0 bases between them. The CDR3 is 10 residues long.

The CDR3 DNA sequence: TGCGCCAGCAGCCCAGGGCAGGACACTTGGATTTCCTACGAGCAGTACTTC. Protein product: CASSPGQDTWISYEQYF. V gene TRBV4-1 combines with J gene TRBJ2-7, with TRBD1 as a possible D gene (5 bases). The CDR3 is 17 residues long. CDR1 and CDR2 (germline): MGHRA, YSYEKL. Trimming left V 4 bases short and J 1 base short, with 20 bases between.

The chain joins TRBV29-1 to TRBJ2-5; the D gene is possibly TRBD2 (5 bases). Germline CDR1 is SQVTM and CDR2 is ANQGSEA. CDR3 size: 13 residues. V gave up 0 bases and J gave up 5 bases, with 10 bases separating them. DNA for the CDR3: TGCAGCGTTGAAGAGCCCGGGATGGAGACCCAGTACTTC. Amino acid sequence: CSVEEPGMETQYF.

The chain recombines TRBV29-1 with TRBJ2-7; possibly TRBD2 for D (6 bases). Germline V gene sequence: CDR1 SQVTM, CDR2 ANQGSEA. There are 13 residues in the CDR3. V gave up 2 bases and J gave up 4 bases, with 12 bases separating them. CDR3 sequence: CSVELGGVYEQYF. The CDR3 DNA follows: TGCAGCGTTGAACTGGGCGGGGTGTACGAGCAGTACTTC.

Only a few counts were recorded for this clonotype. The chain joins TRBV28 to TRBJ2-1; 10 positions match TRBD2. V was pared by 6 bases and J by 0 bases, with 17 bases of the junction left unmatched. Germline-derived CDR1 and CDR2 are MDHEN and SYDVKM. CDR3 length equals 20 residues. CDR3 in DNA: TGTGCCAGCAGAAGGAGCGGGGGGGCCGCCTTTTATGTCTCCTACAATGAGCAGTTCTTC. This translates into CASRRSGGAAFYVSYNEQFF.

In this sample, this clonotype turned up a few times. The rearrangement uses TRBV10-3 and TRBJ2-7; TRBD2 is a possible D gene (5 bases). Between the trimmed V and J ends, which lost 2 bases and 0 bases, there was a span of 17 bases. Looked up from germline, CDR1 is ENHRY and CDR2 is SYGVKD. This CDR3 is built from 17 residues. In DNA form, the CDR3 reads TGTGCCATCAGTGAGGGGAGCCCCGTTTCTAGCTCCTACGAGCAGTACTTC. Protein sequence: CAISEGSPVSSSYEQYF.

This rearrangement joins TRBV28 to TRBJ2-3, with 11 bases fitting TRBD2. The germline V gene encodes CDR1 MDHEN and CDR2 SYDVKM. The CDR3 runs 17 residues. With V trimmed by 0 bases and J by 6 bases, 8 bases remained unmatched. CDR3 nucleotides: TGTGCCAGCAGTTTATGGGTTAGCGGGGGGGCCCGGGATACGCAGTATTTT. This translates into CASSLWVSGGARDTQYF. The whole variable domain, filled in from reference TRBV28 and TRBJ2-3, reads DVKVTQSSRYLVKRTGEKVFLECVQDMDHENMFWYRQDPGLGLRLIYFSYDVKMKEKGDIPEGYSVSREKKERFSLILESASTNQTSMYLCASSLWVSGGARDTQYFGPGTRLTVL.

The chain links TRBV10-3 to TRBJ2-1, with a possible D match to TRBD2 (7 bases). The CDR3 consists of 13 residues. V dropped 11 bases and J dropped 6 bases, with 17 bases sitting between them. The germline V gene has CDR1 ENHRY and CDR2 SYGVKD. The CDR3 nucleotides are TGTGCCGCGGGCTTGGGAGGGGGCAATGAGCAGTTCTTC. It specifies CAAGLGGGNEQFF.

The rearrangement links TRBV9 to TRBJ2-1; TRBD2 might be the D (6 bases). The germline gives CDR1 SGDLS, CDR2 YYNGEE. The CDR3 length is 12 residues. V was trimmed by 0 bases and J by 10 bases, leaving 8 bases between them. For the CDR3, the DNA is TGTGCCAGCAGCGTAGCGGCGGGAGAGCAGTTCTTC. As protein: CASSVAAGEQFF.

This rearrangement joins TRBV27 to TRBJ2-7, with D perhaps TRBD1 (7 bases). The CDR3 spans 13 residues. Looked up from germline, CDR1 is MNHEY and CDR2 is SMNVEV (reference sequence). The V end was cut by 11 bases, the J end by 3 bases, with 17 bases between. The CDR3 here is CAGAGGAGYEQYF. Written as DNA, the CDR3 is TGTGCCGGAGCAGGGGGAGCGGGCTACGAGCAGTACTTC.

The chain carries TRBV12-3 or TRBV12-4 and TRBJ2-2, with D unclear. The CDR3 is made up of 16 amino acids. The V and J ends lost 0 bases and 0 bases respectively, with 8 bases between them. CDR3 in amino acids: CASSLAYAANTGELFF. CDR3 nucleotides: TGTGCCAGCAGTTTAGCTTATGCCGCGAACACCGGGGAGCTGTTTTTT.

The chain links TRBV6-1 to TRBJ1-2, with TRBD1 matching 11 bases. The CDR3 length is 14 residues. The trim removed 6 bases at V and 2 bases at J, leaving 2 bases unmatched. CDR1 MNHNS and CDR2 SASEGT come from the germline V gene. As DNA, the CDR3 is TGTGCCAGCAGGGGACAGGGGGAAAACTATGGCTACACCTTC. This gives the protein CASRGQGENYGYTF.